This TCR beta chain was identified in a study of shared clonotypes between healthy human individuals. On this clone itself: The antigen remains unidentified.

Germline CDR1 SNHLY, CDR2 FYNNEI. V shed 2 bases and J 4 bases; nucleotides not matched to a gene: 1. The length of the CDR3 is 14 residues. Clones were read by immunoSEQ multiplex PCR, and TCRdb kept only the in-frame ones, dropping some. The sample holds hundreds of thousands of clones, around three quarters seen once. Study outcomes and limitations: Investigators collected only blood, and repertoires in tissues likely differ.

Sequencing input: PBMCs. The receptor was isolated from a woman aged 40 to 50 in good health. Some clones in this sample may be carry-over from other donors' samples. The chain is built from TRBV2 and TRBJ1-5; TRBD1 matches at 8 bases. This chain's CDR3 is CASSEQGANQPQHF. Here the CDR3 DNA reads TGTGCCAGCAGTGAACAGGGGGCTAATCAGCCCCAGCATTTT.